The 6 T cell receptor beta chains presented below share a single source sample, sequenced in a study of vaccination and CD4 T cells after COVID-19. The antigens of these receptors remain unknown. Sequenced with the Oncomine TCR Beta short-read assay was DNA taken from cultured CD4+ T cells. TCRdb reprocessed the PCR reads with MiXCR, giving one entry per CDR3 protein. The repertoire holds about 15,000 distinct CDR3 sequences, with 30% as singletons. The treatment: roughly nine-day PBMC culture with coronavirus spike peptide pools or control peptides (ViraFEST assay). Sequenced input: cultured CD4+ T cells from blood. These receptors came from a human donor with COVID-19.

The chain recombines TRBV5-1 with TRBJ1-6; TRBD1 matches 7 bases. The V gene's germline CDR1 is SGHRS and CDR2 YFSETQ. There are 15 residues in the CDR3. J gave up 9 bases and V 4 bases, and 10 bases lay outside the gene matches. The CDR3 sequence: CASSQTGQQLSPLHF. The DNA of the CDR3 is TGCGCCAGCAGCCAAACGGGACAGCAGCTTTCACCCCTCCACTTT.

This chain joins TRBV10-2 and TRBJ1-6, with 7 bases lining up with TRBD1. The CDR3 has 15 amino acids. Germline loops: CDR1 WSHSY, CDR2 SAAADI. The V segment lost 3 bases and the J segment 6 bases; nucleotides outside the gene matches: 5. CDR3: CASSDVSGGNSPLHF. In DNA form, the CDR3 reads TGCGCCAGCAGTGATGTATCAGGGGGTAATTCACCCCTCCACTTT.

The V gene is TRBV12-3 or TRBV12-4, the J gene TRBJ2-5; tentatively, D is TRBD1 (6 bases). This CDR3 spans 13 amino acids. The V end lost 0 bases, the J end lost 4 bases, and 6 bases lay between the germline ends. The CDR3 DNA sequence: TGTGCCAGCAGTTTAGCGGGGGCAGAGACCCAGTACTTC. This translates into CASSLAGAETQYF.

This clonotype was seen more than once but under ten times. DNA of the CDR3: TGCGCCAGCAGTGAGTTTGAGACCCAGTACTTC. This translates into CASSEFETQYF. The chain links TRBV10-2 to TRBJ2-5; D remains unclear. V was clipped by 1 base and J by 5 bases, with 2 bases between them. The CDR3 is 11 amino acids. The germline CDR1 and CDR2 sequences are WSHSY and SAAADI.

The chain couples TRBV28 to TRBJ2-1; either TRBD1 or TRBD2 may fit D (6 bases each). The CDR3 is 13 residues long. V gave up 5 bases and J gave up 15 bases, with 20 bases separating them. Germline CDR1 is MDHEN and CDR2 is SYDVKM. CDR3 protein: CASSTPSGARPFF. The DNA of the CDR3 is TGTGCCAGCAGTACCCCCTCGGGGGCACGCCCGTTCTTC.

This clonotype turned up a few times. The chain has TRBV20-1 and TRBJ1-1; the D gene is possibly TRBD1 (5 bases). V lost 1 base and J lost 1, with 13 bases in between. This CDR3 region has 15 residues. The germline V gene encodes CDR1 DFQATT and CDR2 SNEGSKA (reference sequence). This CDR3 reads CSARVVRTGNTEAFF. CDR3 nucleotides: TGCAGTGCTAGAGTGGTTAGAACAGGGAACACTGAAGCTTTCTTT.